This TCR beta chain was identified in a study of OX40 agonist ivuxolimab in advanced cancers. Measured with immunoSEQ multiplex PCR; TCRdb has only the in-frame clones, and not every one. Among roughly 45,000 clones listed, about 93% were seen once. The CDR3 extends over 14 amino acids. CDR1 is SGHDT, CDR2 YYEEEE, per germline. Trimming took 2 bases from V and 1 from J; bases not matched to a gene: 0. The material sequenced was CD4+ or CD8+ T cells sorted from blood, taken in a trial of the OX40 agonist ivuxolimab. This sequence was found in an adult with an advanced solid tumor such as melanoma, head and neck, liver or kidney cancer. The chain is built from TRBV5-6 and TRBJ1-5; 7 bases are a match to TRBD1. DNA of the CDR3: TGTGCCAGCAGCTTCAGGGGGAGCAATCAGCCCCAGCATTTT. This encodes CASSFRGSNQPQHF.